The present T cell receptor beta chain was sequenced within a study of T-cell reconstitution after alpha-beta-depleted transplantation in children. Unique molecular identifiers were built into the TCRbeta library. In TCRdb, the PCR reads were re-called with MiXCR into one record per CDR3 protein. The sample yields 440,000 or so distinct CDR3 sequences, around two fifths seen once. This clonotype was found many times. With V trimmed by 6 bases and J by 6 bases, 5 bases remained unmatched. Germline values: CDR1 SGHTA, CDR2 FQGTGA. The CDR3 length is 14 residues. The material sequenced was PBMCs, taken before TCRalphabeta/CD19-depleted stem cell transplant. The rearrangement joins TRBV7-3 to TRBJ2-1, with 10 nucleotides matching TRBD2. The clonotype comes from a girl aged 2-10 years with aplastic anemia, due to receive a stem cell transplant. The CDR3 DNA reads TGTGCCAGCAGAACTAGCGGGGCAGGCAATGAGCAGTTCTTC. Protein sequence: CASRTSGAGNEQFF. Using reference TRBV7-3 and TRBJ2-1 for the parts outside the CDR3, the full variable domain is GAGVSQTPSNKVTEKGKYVELRCDPISGHTALYWYRQSLGQGPEFLIYFQGTGAADDSGLPNDRFFAVRPEGSVSTLKIQRTERGDSAVYLCASRTSGAGNEQFFGPGTRLTVL.